This T cell receptor beta chain was documented in a study of CD8 T cells in ankylosing spondylitis. With molecular barcodes, quantitative 5'-RACE was used to make the TCR beta libraries. MiXCR, run by TCRdb on the 5' RACE reads, gives a single entry per CDR3 protein. The table includes about 220,000 distinct CDR3 sequences, about 6.7% detected once. Findings and limits, study-wide: Clones that were linked to disease were CD8+ and were relatively rare in peripheral blood. Characteristic of ankylosing spondylitis blood, it appeared, was a TCR beta motif comprising fewer than 10 highly homologous variants. Earlier studies detected some motif variants in reactive arthritis synovial fluid and blood.

This clonotype was seen repeatedly, ten times or more. Its antigen remains unidentified. The CDR3 sequence is 15 residues long. The V end was cut by 0 bases, the J end by 0 bases, with 12 bases between. CDR1 and CDR2 from the germline V gene are DFQATT and SNEGSKA (reference sequence). The chain uses TRBV20-1 and TRBJ2-7; perhaps D is TRBD1 or TRBD2 (5 bases each). This sequence was found in a male donor with ankylosing spondylitis. Material for sequencing was blood, either unsorted or a sorted T cell fraction (not recorded which). The CDR3 protein is CSARDRAGSSYEQYF. CDR3 nucleotides: TGCAGTGCTAGAGATCGGGCAGGGAGCTCCTACGAGCAGTACTTC.